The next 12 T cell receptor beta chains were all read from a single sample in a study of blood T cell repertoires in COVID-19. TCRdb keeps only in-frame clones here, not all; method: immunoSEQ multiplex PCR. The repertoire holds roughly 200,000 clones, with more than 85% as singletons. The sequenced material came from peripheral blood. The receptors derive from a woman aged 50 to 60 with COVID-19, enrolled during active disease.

Here the CDR3 DNA reads TGTGCCAGCAGCGTAATGAACACTGAAGCTTTCTTT. It yields the protein CASSVMNTEAFF. The V and J genes are TRBV11-2 and TRBJ1-1; the D is unclear. Germline assignment: CDR1 SGHAT and CDR2 FQNNGV. Trimming stripped 5 bases from V and 0 bases from J, with 4 bases between. The CDR3 runs to 12 residues.

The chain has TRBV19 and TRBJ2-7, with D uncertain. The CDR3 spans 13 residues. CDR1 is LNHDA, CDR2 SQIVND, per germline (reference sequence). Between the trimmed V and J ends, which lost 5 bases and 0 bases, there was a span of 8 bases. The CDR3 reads CASSPYFSYEQYF. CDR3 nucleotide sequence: TGTGCCAGTAGTCCGTACTTCTCCTACGAGCAGTACTTC.

CDR3 protein: CASSWGQGYEQYF. The CDR3 bases are TGCGCCAGCAGTTGGGGACAGGGTTACGAGCAGTACTTC. This chain joins TRBV10-1 and TRBJ2-7; TRBD1 matches at 9 bases. Germline V CDR1 and CDR2: WNHNN, SYGVQD (reference sequence). This CDR3 has 13 residues. V dropped 5 bases and J dropped 4; count of bases not matched to a gene: 3.

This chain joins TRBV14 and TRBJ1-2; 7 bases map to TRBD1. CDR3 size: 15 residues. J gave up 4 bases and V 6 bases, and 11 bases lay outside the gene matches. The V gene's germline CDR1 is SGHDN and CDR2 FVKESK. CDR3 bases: TGTGCCAGCAGTCGGATTATGACAGGGCCCTATGGCTACACCTTC. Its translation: CASSRIMTGPYGYTF.

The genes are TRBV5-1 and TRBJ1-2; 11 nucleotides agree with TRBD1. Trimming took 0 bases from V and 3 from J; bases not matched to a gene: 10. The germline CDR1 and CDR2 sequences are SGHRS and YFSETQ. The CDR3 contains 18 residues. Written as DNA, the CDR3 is TGCGCCAGCAGCTTGGCGAGCAGGACAGGGGGCGTTCACTATGGCTACACCTTC. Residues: CASSLASRTGGVHYGYTF.

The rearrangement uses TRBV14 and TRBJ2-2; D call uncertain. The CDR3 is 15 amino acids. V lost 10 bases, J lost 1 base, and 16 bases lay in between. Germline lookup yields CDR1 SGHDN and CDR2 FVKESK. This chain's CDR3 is CATQYGSGNTGELFF. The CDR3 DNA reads TGTGCCACCCAATATGGGTCAGGGAACACCGGGGAGCTGTTTTTT.

CDR3 region: CASSQDRTGNTIYF. The CDR3 DNA reads TGTGCCAGCAGCCAGGACAGGACTGGAAACACCATATATTTT. V gene TRBV6-5 combines with J gene TRBJ1-3, with 7 bases identical to TRBD1. V was pared by 6 bases and J by 2 bases, with 4 bases of the junction left unmatched. The CDR3 consists of 14 residues. CDR1 MNHEY and CDR2 SVGAGI come from the germline V gene.

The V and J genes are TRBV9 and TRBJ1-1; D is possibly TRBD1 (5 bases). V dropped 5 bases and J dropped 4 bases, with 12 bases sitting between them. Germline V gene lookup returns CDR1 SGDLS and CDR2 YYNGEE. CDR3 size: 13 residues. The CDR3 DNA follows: TGTGCCAGCAGACAAAGGGGTTTCACTGAAGCTTTCTTT. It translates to CASRQRGFTEAFF.

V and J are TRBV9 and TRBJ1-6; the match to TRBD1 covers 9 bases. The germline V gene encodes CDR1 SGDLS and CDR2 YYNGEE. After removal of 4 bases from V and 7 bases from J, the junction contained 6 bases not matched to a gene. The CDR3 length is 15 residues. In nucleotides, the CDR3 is TGTGCCAGCAGCCTCACGGGACAGGGCAATTCACCCCTCCACTTT. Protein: CASSLTGQGNSPLHF.

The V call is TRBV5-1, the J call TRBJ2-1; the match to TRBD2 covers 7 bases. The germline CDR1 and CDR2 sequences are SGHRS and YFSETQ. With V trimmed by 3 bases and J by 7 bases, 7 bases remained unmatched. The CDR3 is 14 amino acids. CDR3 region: CASSSRWGGNEQFF. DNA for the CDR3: TGCGCCAGCAGCTCCCGGTGGGGGGGGAATGAGCAGTTCTTC. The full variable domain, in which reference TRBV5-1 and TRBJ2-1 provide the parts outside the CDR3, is KAGVTQTPRYLIKTRGQQVTLSCSPISGHRSVSWYQQTPGQGLQFLFEYFSETQRNKGNFPGRFSGRQFSNSRSEMNVSTLELGDSALYLCASSSRWGGNEQFFGPGTRLTVL.

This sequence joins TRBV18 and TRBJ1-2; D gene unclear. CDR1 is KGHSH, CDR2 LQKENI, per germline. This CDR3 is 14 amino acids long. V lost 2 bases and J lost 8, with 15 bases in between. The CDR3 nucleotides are TGTGCCAGCTCACCATATGGCGGGGTCCTCGGCTACACCTTC. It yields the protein CASSPYGGVLGYTF.

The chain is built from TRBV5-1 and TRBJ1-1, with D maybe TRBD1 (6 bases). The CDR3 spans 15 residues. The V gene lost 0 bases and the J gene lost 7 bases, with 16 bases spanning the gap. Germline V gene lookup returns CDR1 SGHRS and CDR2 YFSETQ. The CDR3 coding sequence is TGCGCCAGCAGCTTGGCCGGTCCCAAGGGGGATGAAGCTTTCTTT. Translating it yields CASSLAGPKGDEAFF.